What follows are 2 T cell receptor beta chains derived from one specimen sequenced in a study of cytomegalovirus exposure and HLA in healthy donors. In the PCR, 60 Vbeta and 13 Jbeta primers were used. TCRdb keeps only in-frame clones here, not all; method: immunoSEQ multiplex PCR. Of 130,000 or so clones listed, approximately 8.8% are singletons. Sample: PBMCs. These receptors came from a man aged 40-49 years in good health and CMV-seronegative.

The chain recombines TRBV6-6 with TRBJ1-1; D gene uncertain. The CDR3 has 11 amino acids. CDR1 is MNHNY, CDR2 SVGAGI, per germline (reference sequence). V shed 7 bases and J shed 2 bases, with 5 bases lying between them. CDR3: CASNLNTEAFF. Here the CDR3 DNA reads TGTGCCAGCAACCTAAACACTGAAGCTTTCTTT.

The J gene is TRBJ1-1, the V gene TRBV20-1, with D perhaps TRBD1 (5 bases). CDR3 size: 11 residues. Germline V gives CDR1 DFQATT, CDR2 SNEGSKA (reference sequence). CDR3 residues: CRGRRGREAFF. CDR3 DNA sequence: TGCAGGGGACGGCGGGGTCGGGAAGCTTTCTTT.